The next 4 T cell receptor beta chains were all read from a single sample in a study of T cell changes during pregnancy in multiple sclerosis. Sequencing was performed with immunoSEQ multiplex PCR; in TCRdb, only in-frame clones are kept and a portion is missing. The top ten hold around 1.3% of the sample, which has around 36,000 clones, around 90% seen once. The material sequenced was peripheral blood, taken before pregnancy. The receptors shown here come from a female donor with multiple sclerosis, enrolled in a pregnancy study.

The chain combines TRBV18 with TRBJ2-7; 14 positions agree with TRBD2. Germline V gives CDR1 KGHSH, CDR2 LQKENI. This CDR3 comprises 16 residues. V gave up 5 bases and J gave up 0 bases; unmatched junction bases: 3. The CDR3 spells CASSSGLAGASYEQYF. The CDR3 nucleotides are TGTGCCAGCTCATCGGGACTAGCGGGAGCCTCCTACGAGCAGTACTTC.

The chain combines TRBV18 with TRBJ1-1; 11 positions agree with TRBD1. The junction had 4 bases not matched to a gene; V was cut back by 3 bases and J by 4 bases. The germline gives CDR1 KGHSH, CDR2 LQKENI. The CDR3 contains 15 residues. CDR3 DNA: TGTGCCAGCTCACCCCCCGGGACAGGGGGCACTGAAGCTTTCTTT. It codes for CASSPPGTGGTEAFF.

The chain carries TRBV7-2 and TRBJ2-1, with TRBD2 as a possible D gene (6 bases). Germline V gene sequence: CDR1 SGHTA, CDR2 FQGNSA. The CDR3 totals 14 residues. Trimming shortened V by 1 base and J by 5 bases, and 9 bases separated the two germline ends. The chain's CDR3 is CASSLELANNEQFF. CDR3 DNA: TGTGCCAGCAGCTTAGAACTAGCCAACAATGAGCAGTTCTTC.

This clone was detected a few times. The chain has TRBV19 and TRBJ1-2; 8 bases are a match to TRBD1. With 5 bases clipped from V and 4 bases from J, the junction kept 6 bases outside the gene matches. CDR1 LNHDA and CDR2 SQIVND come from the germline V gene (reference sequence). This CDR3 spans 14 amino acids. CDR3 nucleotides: TGTGCCAGTAGTCCCCGGACAGGGCCCTATGGCTACACCTTC. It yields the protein CASSPRTGPYGYTF.